Below are 17 T cell receptor beta chains sequenced from a single sample in a study of response to subunit inactivated influenza vaccine. MiXCR was run by TCRdb on the RT-PCR reads, yielding one entry per CDR3 protein. The sample lists hundreds of thousands of distinct CDR3 sequences; about 15% were seen once. The sequencing used PBMCs from blood, collected 14 to 15 days before vaccination. The receptors here all came from a man aged 50-60 years who received an inactivated influenza vaccine.

V and J are TRBV6-1 and TRBJ2-7, with 8 bases identical to TRBD1. In germline, CDR1 is MNHNS, CDR2 SASEGT. V gave up 6 bases and J gave up 4 bases; unmatched junction bases: 8. This CDR3 is 14 amino acids long. In nucleotides, the CDR3 is TGTGCCAGCAGGCTCGACAGGGGAACATACGAGCAGTACTTC. It specifies CASRLDRGTYEQYF.

The sample holds a few counts of this clonotype. The genes are TRBV12-3 or TRBV12-4 and TRBJ2-1, with unresolved D. The CDR3 consists of 13 residues. The V end was cut by 2 bases, the J end by 6 bases, with 8 bases between. The CDR3 coding sequence is TGTGCCAGCAGTTTAACCACACTCAATGAGCAGTTCTTC. This gives the protein CASSLTTLNEQFF.

This clonotype was seen ten or more times. The chain has TRBV2 and TRBJ1-1; 7 nucleotides match TRBD1. V shed 2 bases and J 1 base; nucleotides not matched to a gene: 4. Germline V gene lookup returns CDR1 SNHLY and CDR2 FYNNEI. This CDR3 has 15 residues. CDR3 protein: CASSESRGRNTEAFF. CDR3 nucleotides: TGTGCCAGCAGTGAATCCAGGGGGAGGAACACTGAAGCTTTCTTT. Full variable domain (remainder filled in from reference TRBV2 and TRBJ1-1): EPEVTQTPSHQVTQMGQEVILRCVPISNHLYFYWYRQILGQKVEFLVSFYNNEISEKSEIFDDQFSVERPDGSNFTLKIRSTKLEDSAMYFCASSESRGRNTEAFFGQGTRLTVV.

In this sample, this clonotype turned up a few times. The chain has TRBV5-1 and TRBJ1-2, with a tentative D call TRBD1 (5 bases). CDR3 length equals 15 residues. Germline CDR1 reads SGHRS; CDR2 reads YFSETQ. V was shortened by 4 bases and J by 2 bases, with 15 bases between the two germline ends. This chain's CDR3 is CASSVTGASNYGYTF. The CDR3 DNA sequence: TGCGCCAGCAGCGTCACCGGGGCATCCAACTATGGCTACACCTTC.

This clonotype was seen many times. The CDR3 loop reads CASSVEGSGANVLTF. The CDR3 nucleotides are TGTGCCAGCAGTGTTGAGGGGTCTGGGGCCAACGTCCTGACTTTC. J is TRBJ2-6 and V is TRBV2; the D gene could be TRBD1 or TRBD2 (5 bases each). CDR1 and CDR2 (germline): SNHLY, FYNNEI. The CDR3 extends over 15 amino acids. Trimming took 4 bases from V and 1 from J, leaving 8 bases between them.

This clonotype was counted a few times. The genes are TRBV29-1 and TRBJ2-1; TRBD2 agrees at 14 bases. Trimming took 8 bases from V and 7 from J; bases not matched to a gene: 16. This CDR3 spans 17 amino acids. CDR1 is SQVTM, CDR2 ANQGSEA, per germline. The CDR3 DNA reads TGCAGCTTCCGGGACACCGGACTAGCGGGAGGTTCGAATGAGCAGTTCTTC. Translation: CSFRDTGLAGGSNEQFF.

The sample holds a few counts of this clonotype. This chain links TRBV5-1 with TRBJ1-6; maybe TRBD1 (6 bases). CDR1 and CDR2 (germline): SGHRS, YFSETQ. V shed 4 bases and J shed 3 bases, with 11 bases lying between them. This CDR3 has 15 amino acids. This CDR3 is CASSHRDNYNSPLHF. CDR3 nucleotide sequence: TGCGCCAGCAGCCACCGGGACAACTATAATTCACCCCTCCACTTT. Full variable domain (missing parts from reference TRBV5-1 and TRBJ1-6): KAGVTQTPRYLIKTRGQQVTLSCSPISGHRSVSWYQQTPGQGLQFLFEYFSETQRNKGNFPGRFSGRQFSNSRSEMNVSTLELGDSALYLCASSHRDNYNSPLHFGNGTRLTVT.

The table lists this clonotype with many counts. The chain joins TRBV4-1 to TRBJ2-1; 10 nucleotides agree with TRBD2. J lost 4 bases, V lost 1 base, and 13 bases had no gene match. This CDR3 is built from 19 residues. Germline V gene lookup returns CDR1 MGHRA and CDR2 YSYEKL. Here the CDR3 DNA reads TGCGCCAGCAGCCAAGTCTTCACCAGCGGGGGGGTCGTATACAATGAGCAGTTCTTC. Residues: CASSQVFTSGGVVYNEQFF.

This clonotype was picked up many times. The genes are TRBV28 and TRBJ2-7, with D perhaps TRBD2 (6 bases). CDR3 length: 14 residues. The V and J ends lost 5 bases and 3 bases respectively, with 14 bases between them. Germline V gives CDR1 MDHEN, CDR2 SYDVKM. CDR3 DNA: TGTGCCAGCAGTGACCTGGCGGGGAGCTACGAGCAGTACTTC. Residues: CASSDLAGSYEQYF.

There are a few counts of this clonotype. The rearrangement links TRBV10-3 to TRBJ1-6; D gene ambiguous. The CDR3 has 16 residues. V was cut by 0 bases and J by 9 bases, with 15 bases left in between. Germline-derived CDR1 and CDR2 are ENHRY and SYGVKD. The CDR3 loop is CAISESTDRAISPLHF. The DNA for the CDR3 is TGTGCCATCAGTGAGTCGACTGATAGGGCGATTTCACCCCTCCACTTT.

This clonotype has a count of ten or more. This rearrangement joins TRBV4-3 to TRBJ2-1, with TRBD2 matching over 14 bases. The CDR3 length is 13 residues. V was clipped by 3 bases and J by 12 bases; unmatched bases: 1. Germline CDR1 and CDR2: LGHNA and YSLEER. The CDR3 DNA follows: TGCGCCAGCAGCCACGGACTAGCGGGAGGGCAGTTCTTC. Protein: CASSHGLAGGQFF.

This clonotype has more than one count but fewer than ten. The chain recombines TRBV3-1 with TRBJ2-6; D is perhaps TRBD1 (6 bases). Germline assignment: CDR1 LGHDT and CDR2 YNNKEL (reference sequence). The CDR3 has 14 amino acids. Trimming left V 3 bases short and J 6 bases short, with 9 bases between. The CDR3 loop is CASSHRGMANVLTF. In DNA form, the CDR3 reads TGTGCCAGCAGCCACAGGGGTATGGCCAACGTCCTGACTTTC.

The CDR3 sequence is CATSRDGTPDTQYF. The CDR3 coding sequence is TGTGCCACCAGCAGAGATGGCACGCCAGATACGCAGTATTTT. This chain connects TRBV15 to TRBJ2-3, with D hard to call. Germline loops: CDR1 LNHNV, CDR2 YYDKDF (reference sequence). The V end lost 0 bases, the J end lost 4 bases, and 8 bases lay between the germline ends. This CDR3 spans 14 amino acids. The complete variable domain, with remaining parts taken from reference TRBV15 and TRBJ2-3, reads DAMVIQNPRYQVTQFGKPVTLSCSQTLNHNVMYWYQQKSSQAPKLLFHYYDKDFNNEADTPDNFQSRRPNTSFCFLDIRSPGLGDTAMYLCATSRDGTPDTQYFGPGTRLTVL.

The chain carries TRBV4-3 and TRBJ1-3; 10 bases match TRBD1. CDR1 and CDR2 (germline): LGHNA, YSLEER. CDR3 size: 16 residues. J was trimmed by 3 bases and V by 5 bases; bases with no gene match: 7. In nucleotides, the CDR3 is TGCGCCAGCAGCATGTCGACAGGGGGCCTTGGAAACACCATATATTTT. Its translation: CASSMSTGGLGNTIYF.

The rearrangement links TRBV11-2 to TRBJ2-5; D is unresolved. The ends were cut back, 1 base at V and 1 base at J, with 10 bases in the middle. The CDR3 has 15 amino acids. CDR1 and CDR2 (germline): SGHAT, FQNNGV. The CDR3 reads CASSLALNVQETQYF. CDR3 coding DNA: TGTGCCAGCAGCTTAGCACTGAATGTCCAAGAGACCCAGTACTTC.

V and J are TRBV20-1 and TRBJ2-1, with D perhaps matching TRBD1 or TRBD2 (5 bases each). CDR1 DFQATT and CDR2 SNEGSKA come from the germline V gene (reference sequence). The CDR3 loop spans 15 amino acids. V lost 1 base to trimming and J lost 4 bases, with 14 bases between them. The CDR3 spells CSARVGTEGYNEQFF. For the CDR3, the DNA is TGCAGTGCTAGAGTAGGGACCGAAGGTTACAATGAGCAGTTCTTC.

This clonotype was recorded a few times. This chain connects TRBV15 to TRBJ2-3; the D call may be TRBD1 or TRBD2 (5 bases each). The length of the CDR3 is 15 residues. V was shortened by 4 bases and J by 0 bases, with 11 bases between the two germline ends. CDR1 LNHNV and CDR2 YYDKDF come from the germline V gene (reference sequence). CDR3 loop: CATSKGTESTDTQYF. The CDR3 nucleotides read TGTGCCACCAGCAAAGGGACGGAGAGCACAGATACGCAGTATTTT.